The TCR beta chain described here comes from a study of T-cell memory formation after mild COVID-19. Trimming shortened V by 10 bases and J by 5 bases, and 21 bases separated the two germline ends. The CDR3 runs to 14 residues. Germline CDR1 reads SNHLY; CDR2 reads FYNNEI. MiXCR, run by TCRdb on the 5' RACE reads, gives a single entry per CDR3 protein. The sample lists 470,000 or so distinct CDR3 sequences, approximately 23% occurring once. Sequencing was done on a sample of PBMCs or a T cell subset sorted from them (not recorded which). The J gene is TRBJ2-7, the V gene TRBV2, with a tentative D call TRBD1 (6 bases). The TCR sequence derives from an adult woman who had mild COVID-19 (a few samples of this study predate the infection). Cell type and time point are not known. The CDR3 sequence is CATQERQVDHEQYF. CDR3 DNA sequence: TGTGCCACCCAGGAGAGACAGGTGGACCACGAGCAGTACTTC.